Here is one T cell receptor (beta chain) with its context. Its antigen is not identified. This sample stems from a study of regulatory T cells in long-lasting Graves disease. Study-level background: A definition of persistent Graves' disease required over 5 years of antithyroid drugs plus positive TSH receptor antibodies.

The germline V and J ends were trimmed by 6 bases and 0 bases, with 9 bases remaining between them. Germline V lookup: CDR1 KGHSH, CDR2 LQKENI. This CDR3 is built from 14 residues. Noted time point: persistent/refractory GD, antithyroid drugs over 5 years with positive TRAb. From RNA extracted from PBMCs, the TCR library was made. Study-level results: A reduction in accuracy may have resulted from the small sample size. The study found TRBV28, TRBJ1-2 and TRBJ2-5 favored in persistent disease.

Researchers made TCR beta libraries by using iRepertoire HTBI primers and running Arm-PCR on CDR3 regions. Under the authors' procedure: Identification across samples found about 61 TRBV and fewer than 15 TRBJ segments. TCRdb redid the calling of the multiplex PCR reads with MiXCR, one entry per CDR3 protein. The V and J calls, along with clone size, are taken from TCRdb and not from the paper's own processing. Of 600,000 to 850,000 distinct CDR3 sequences listed, around 32% are singletons. The chain carries TRBV18 and TRBJ1-3; D possibly corresponds to TRBD1 (5 bases). This sequence was found in a female donor with Graves disease. The material sequenced was peripheral blood mononuclear cells (PBMCs), taken when the disease was refractory, from a patient treated with antithyroid drugs. The CDR3 bases are TGTGCCAGCTCCCAGACAGCCTCTGGAAACACCATATATTTT. It specifies CASSQTASGNTIYF.